The clone carrying this T cell receptor (beta chain) has a count of ten or more. Its antigen is currently unknown. The sample originates from a study of T cells after yellow fever vaccination. Study-level points and caveats: Bulk-population clonotypes that are abundant could appear as contaminants in FACS-sorted repertoires.

V was cut by 5 bases and J by 6 bases, with 13 bases left in between. The CDR3 sequence is 13 residues long. Per germline, CDR1 LNHDA and CDR2 SQIVND (reference sequence). Synthesis of TCR cDNA relied on 5'RACE template switching, which attached a universal primer site and UMIs. TCRdb ran MiXCR on the 5' RACE reads and lists one entry per CDR3 protein. The sample holds around 67,000 distinct CDR3 sequences, roughly 6.9% seen once. V and J are TRBV19 and TRBJ1-2, with unresolved D. The sample consisted of CD8+ T cells sorted from PBMCs, taken about 5 days after the first yellow fever vaccination. The receptor comes from a man between 18 and 29 years old who received the YFV17D yellow fever vaccine. CDR3 nucleotide sequence: TGTGCCAGTAGTGATCGGAAGCGGGATGGCTACACCTTC. Its protein is CASSDRKRDGYTF.